Following are 4 T cell receptor beta chains from one sample sequenced in a study of blood T cells in healthy people across ages. A J-beta primer mix and a sample-barcoded 5' primer were used in a second PCR of about 6 to 12 cycles. TCRdb used MiXCR to reprocess the 5' RACE reads, holding one entry per CDR3 protein. This repertoire shows 550,000 to 750,000 distinct CDR3 sequences, over 20% found once; its top ten account for roughly 3.6%. Material for sequencing was blood. The receptors stem from a man in his 70s in good health.

The J gene is TRBJ2-5, the V gene TRBV12-3 or TRBV12-4, with 7 positions matching TRBD2. The CDR3 totals 15 residues. Trimming removed 6 bases from V and 2 bases from J; junction bases left unmatched: 9. Written as DNA, the CDR3 is TGTGCCAGCAGAAGGAGCGGGGCTGGACAAGAGACCCAGTACTTC. The encoded protein is CASRRSGAGQETQYF.

The chain uses TRBV20-1 and TRBJ2-7; D not certain. The CDR3 totals 12 residues. V lost 3 bases and J 6 bases, leaving 12 bases between the germline ends. Looked up from germline, CDR1 is DFQATT and CDR2 is SNEGSKA (reference sequence). The DNA for the CDR3 is TGCAGTGCTAGCCCGGGTTTGTCCGAGCAGTACTTC. It yields the protein CSASPGLSEQYF.

The sample holds a few counts of this clonotype. This chain connects TRBV7-9 to TRBJ2-3; no definite D call. Looked up from germline, CDR1 is SEHNR and CDR2 is FQNEAQ (reference sequence). This CDR3 spans 15 amino acids. The germline V and J ends were trimmed by 4 bases and 0 bases, with 11 bases remaining between them. Here the CDR3 reads CASSSPSPSTDTQYF. In DNA, the CDR3 is TGTGCCAGCAGCTCCCCCTCACCTAGCACAGATACGCAGTATTTT. Based on the CDR3 plus reference TRBV7-9 and TRBJ2-3, the full variable domain is DTGVSQNPRHKITKRGQNVTFRCDPISEHNRLYWYRQTLGQGPEFLTYFQNEAQLEKSRLLSDRFSAERPKGSFSTLEIQRTEQGDSAMYLCASSSPSPSTDTQYFGPGTRLTVL.

As regards this clonotype: An end of the junction differs from the germline gene, which may be a read error. The rearrangement links TRBV7-9 to TRBJ1-4, with 8 bases fitting TRBD1. The CDR3 contains 16 residues. Germline V lookup: CDR1 SEHNR, CDR2 FQNEAQ (reference sequence). In DNA form, the CDR3 reads TGTGCCAGCAGCTTAGGGGACAGGACTTCTAATGAAAAGCTGTTTTTT. It encodes CASSLGDRTSNEKLFF.